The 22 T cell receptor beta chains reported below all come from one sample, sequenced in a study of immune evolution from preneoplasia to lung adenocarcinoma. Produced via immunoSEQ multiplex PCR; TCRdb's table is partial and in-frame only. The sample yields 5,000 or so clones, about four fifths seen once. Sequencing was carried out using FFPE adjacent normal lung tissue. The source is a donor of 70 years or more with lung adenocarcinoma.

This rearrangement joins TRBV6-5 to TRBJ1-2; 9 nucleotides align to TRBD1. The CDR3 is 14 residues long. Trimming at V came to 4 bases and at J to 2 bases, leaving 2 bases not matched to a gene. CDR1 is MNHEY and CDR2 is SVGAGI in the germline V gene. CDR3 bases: TGTGCCAGCAGTTCCGGGACAGGGAACTATGGCTACACCTTC. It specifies CASSSGTGNYGYTF.

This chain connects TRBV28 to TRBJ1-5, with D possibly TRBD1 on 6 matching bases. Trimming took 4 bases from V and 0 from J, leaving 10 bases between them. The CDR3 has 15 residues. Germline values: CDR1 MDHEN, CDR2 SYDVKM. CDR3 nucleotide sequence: TGTGCCAGCAGTTGGGGGCAGAGTAGCAATCAGCCCCAGCATTTT. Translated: CASSWGQSSNQPQHF.

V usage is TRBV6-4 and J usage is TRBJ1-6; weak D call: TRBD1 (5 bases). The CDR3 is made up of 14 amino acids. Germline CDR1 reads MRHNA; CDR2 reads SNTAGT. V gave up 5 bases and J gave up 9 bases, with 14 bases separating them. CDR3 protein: CASSPRGGTSPLHF. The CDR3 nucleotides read TGTGCCAGCAGTCCGAGGGGTGGCACTTCACCCCTCCACTTT.

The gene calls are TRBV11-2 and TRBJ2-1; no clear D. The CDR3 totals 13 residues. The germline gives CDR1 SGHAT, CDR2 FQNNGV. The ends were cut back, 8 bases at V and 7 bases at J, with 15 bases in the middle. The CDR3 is CASGRVLRNEQFF. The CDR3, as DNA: TGTGCCAGCGGTCGGGTATTGAGGAATGAGCAGTTCTTC.

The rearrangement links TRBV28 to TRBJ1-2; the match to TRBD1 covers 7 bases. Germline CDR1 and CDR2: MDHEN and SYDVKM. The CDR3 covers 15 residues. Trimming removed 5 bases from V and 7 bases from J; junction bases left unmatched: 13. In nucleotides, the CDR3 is TGTGCCAGCAGTCGGCCCCGGGACAGAGGGGGTGGCTACACCTTC. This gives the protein CASSRPRDRGGGYTF.

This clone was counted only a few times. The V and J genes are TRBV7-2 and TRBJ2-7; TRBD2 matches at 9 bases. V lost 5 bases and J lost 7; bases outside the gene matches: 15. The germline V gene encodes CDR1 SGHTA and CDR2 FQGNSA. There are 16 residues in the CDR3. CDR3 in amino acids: CASSGRGAGGPSEQYF. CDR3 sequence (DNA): TGTGCCAGCAGCGGTAGAGGTGCGGGAGGGCCGAGTGAGCAGTACTTC.

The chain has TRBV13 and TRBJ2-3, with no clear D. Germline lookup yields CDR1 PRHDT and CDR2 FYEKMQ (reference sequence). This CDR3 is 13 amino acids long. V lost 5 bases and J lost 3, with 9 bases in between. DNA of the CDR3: TGTGCCAGCAGCCGACTGGGAACAGATACGCAGTATTTT. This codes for CASSRLGTDTQYF.

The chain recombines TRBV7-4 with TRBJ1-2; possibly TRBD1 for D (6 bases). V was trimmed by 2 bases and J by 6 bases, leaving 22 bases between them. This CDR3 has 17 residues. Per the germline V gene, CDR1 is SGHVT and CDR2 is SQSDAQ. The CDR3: CASSLKGLGVAGDGYTF. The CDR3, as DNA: TGTGCCAGCAGCTTAAAAGGGTTGGGTGTGGCAGGGGATGGCTACACCTTC.

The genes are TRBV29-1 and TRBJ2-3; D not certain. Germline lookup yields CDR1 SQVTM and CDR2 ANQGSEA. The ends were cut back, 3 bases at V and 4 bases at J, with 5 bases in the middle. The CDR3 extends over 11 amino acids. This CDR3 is CSVDVADTQYF. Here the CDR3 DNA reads TGCAGCGTTGATGTCGCAGATACGCAGTATTTT.

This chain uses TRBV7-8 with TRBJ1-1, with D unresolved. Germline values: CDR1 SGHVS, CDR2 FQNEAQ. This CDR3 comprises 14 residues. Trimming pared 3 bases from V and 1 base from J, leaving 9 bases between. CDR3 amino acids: CASSLLRGNTEAFF. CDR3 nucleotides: TGTGCCAGCAGCTTGCTGCGAGGGAACACTGAAGCTTTCTTT.

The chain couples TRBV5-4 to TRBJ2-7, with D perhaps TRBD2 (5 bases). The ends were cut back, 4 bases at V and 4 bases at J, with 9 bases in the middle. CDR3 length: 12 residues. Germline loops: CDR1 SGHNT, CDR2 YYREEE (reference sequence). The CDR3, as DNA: TGTGCCAGCAGCGATGAGGGATACGAGCAGTACTTC. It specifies CASSDEGYEQYF.

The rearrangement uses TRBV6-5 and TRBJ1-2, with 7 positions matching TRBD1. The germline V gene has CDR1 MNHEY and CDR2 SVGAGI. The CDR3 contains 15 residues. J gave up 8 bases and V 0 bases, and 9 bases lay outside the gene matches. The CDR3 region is CASSYSGGGRGGYTF. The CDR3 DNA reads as TGTGCCAGCAGTTACTCGGGAGGGGGCCGTGGGGGCTACACCTTC.

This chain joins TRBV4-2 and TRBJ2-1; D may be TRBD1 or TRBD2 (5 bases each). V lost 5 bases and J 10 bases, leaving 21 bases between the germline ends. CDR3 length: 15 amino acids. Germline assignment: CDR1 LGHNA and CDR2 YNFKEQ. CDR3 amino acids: CASSSSRDPTQEQFF. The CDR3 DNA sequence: TGTGCCAGCAGCAGCAGCCGGGACCCCACCCAAGAGCAGTTCTTC.

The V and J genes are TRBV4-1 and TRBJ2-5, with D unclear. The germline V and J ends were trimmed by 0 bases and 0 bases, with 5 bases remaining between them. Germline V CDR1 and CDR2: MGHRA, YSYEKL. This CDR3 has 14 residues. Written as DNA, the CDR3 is TGCGCCAGCAGCCAAGAACATGACCAAGAGACCCAGTACTTC. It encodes CASSQEHDQETQYF.

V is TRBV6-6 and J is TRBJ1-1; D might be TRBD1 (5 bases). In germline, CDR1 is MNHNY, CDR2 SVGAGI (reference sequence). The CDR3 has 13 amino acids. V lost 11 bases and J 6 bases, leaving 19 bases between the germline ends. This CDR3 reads CASTGGIGAEAFF. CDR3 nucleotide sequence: TGTGCCTCCACCGGGGGGATTGGCGCTGAAGCTTTCTTT.

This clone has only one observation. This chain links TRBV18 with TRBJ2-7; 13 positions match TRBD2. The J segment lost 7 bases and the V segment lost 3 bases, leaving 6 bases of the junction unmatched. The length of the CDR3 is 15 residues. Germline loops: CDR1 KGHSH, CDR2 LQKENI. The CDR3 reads CASSPGLAGAVEQYF. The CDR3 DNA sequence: TGTGCCAGCTCACCCGGACTAGCGGGAGCTGTTGAGCAGTACTTC. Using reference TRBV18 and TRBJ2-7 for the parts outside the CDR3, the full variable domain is NAGVMQNPRHLVRRRGQEARLRCSPMKGHSHVYWYRQLPEEGLKFMVYLQKENIIDESGMPKERFSAEFPKEGPSILRIQQVVRGDSAAYFCASSPGLAGAVEQYFGPGTRLTVT.

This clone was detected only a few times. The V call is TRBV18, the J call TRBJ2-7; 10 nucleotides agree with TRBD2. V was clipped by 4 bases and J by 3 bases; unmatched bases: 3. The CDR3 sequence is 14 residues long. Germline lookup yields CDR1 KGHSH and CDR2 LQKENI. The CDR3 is CASSQLAGGYEQYF. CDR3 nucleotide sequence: TGTGCCAGCTCACAATTAGCGGGAGGCTACGAGCAGTACTTC. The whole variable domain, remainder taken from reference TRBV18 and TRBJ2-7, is NAGVMQNPRHLVRRRGQEARLRCSPMKGHSHVYWYRQLPEEGLKFMVYLQKENIIDESGMPKERFSAEFPKEGPSILRIQQVVRGDSAAYFCASSQLAGGYEQYFGPGTRLTVT.

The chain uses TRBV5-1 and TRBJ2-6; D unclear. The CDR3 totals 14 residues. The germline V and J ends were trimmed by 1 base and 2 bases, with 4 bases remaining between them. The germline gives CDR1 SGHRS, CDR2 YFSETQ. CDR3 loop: CASSLNAGANVLTF. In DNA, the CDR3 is TGCGCCAGCAGCTTGAACGCTGGGGCCAACGTCCTGACTTTC.

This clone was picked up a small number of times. CDR3 DNA sequence: TGTGCCAGCAGAAGACTAGCGGGAGGTGTAAATGAGCAGTTCTTC. Protein sequence: CASRRLAGGVNEQFF. This chain joins TRBV6-1 and TRBJ2-1; 13 bases align to TRBD2. Trimming removed 6 bases from V and 7 bases from J; junction bases left unmatched: 6. From germline, CDR1 is MNHNS and CDR2 SASEGT. The CDR3 totals 15 residues.

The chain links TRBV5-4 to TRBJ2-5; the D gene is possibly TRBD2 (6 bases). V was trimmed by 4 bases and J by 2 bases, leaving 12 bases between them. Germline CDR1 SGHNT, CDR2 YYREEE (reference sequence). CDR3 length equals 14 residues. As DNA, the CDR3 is TGTGCCAGCAGCCTAGCGCCATTACAAGAGACCCAGTACTTC. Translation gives CASSLAPLQETQYF.

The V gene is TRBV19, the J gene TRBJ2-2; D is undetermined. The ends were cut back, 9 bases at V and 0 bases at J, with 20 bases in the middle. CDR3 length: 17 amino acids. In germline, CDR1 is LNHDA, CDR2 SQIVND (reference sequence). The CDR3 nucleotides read TGTGCCAGAGTACTACTATTAAGGATTTCGAACACCGGGGAGCTGTTTTTT. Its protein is CARVLLLRISNTGELFF. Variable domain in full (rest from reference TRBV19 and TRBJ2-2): DGGITQSPKYLFRKEGQNVTLSCEQNLNHDAMYWYRQDPGQGLRLIYYSQIVNDFQKGDIAEGYSVSREKKESFPLTVTSAQKNPTAFYLCARVLLLRISNTGELFFGEGSRLTVL.

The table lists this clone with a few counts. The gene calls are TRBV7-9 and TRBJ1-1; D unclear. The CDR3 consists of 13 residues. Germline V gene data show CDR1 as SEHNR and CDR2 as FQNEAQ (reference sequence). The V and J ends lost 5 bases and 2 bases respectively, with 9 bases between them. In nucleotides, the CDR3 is TGTGCCAGCAGCAACGCAGGAAACACTGAAGCTTTCTTT. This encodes CASSNAGNTEAFF.